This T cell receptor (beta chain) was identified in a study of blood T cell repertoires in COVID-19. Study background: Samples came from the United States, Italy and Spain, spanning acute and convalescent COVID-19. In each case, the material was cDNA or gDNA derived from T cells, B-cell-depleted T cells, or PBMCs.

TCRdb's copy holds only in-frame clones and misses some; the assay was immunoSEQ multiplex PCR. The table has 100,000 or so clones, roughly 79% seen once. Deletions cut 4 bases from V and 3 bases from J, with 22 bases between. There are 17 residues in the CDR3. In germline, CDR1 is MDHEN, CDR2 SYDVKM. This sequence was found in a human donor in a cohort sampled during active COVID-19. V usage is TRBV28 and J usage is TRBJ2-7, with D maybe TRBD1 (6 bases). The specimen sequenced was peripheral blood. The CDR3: CASSYRVGQGNHYEQYF. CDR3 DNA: TGTGCCAGCAGTTACCGCGTTGGGCAGGGGAACCACTACGAGCAGTACTTC.